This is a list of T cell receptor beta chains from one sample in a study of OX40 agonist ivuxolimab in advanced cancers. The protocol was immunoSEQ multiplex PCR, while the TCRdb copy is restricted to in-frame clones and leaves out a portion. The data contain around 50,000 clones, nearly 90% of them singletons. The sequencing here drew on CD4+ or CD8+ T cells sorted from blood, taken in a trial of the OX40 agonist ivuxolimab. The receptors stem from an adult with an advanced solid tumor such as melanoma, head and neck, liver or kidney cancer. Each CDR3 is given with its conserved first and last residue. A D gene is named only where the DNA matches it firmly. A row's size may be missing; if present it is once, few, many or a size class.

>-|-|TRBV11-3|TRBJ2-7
TGTGCCAGCAACCGCCGCGGTTCCGGGTACGAGCAGTACTTC
CASNRRGSGYEQYF
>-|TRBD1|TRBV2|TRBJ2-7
TGTGCCAGCAATAGCTTAGGGACAGCGACCTACGAGCAGTACTTC
CASNSLGTATYEQYF
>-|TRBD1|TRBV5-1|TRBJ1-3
TGCGCCAGCAGCCTCGGGACAGACGGAAACACCATATATTTT
CASSLGTDGNTIYF
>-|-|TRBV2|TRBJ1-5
TGTGCCAGCAGTGAAGGGCGGGCTAGCAATCAGCCCCAGCATTTT
CASSEGRASNQPQHF
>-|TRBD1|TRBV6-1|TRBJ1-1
TGTGCCAGCACCCGGACAGGGTTTGAAGCTTTCTTT
CASTRTGFEAFF
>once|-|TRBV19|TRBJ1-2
TGTGCCAGTAGTATAGGTTCTCCGGTCTGGTCGCGGGGCTACACCTTC
CASSIGSPVWSRGYTF
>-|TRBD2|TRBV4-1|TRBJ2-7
TGCGCCAGCAGCCAAGATAGGCTAGCGGGACAAACCTACGAGCAGTACTTC
CASSQDRLAGQTYEQYF
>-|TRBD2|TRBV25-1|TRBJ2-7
TGTGCCAGCACTCCGGCGGGAGGACTTTACGAGCAGTACTTC
CASTPAGGLYEQYF
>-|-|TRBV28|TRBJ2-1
TGTGCCAGCAGCAACACCGCGGGACCGACCAATGAGCAGTTCTTC
CASSNTAGPTNEQFF
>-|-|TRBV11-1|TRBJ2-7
TGTGCCAGCAGCATCGGACAGAGTCCCTACGAGCAGTACTTC
CASSIGQSPYEQYF
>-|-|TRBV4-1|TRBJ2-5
TGCGCCAGCAGCCAAGTCCGGGCCCAAGAGACCCAGTACTTC
CASSQVRAQETQYF
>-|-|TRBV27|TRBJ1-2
TGTGCCAGCAGTTCCAATCCAGGGTCGGGCTATGGCTACACCTTC
CASSSNPGSGYGYTF
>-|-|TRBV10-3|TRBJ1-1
TGTGCCATCAGACAGGAGAGTGAAGCTTTCTTT
CAIRQESEAFF
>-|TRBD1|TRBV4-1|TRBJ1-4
TGCGCCAGCAGCCAAGGGACAGGGGTCGGAAAACTGTTTTTT
CASSQGTGVGKLFF
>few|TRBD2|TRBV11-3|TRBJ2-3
TGTGCCAGCAGCTTGGCCGGGACTAGCGTCACAGATACGCAGTATTTT
CASSLAGTSVTDTQYF
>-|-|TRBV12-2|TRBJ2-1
TGTGCAAGTCCCTGGCGTAGCCCAACCTACAATGAGCAGTTCTTC
CASPWRSPTYNEQFF
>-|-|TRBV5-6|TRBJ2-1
TGTGCCAGCAGCAGGATGCACCTCTCCTACAATGAGCAGTTCTTC
CASSRMHLSYNEQFF
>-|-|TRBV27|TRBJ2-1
TGTGCCAGCAGTTTGAAGGGGTCCTACAATGAGCAGTTCTTC
CASSLKGSYNEQFF
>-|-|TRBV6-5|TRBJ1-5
TGTGCCAGCAGTCCGACGGGGCTGGGCAATCAGCCCCAGCATTTT
CASSPTGLGNQPQHF
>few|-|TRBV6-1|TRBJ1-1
TGTGCCAGCAGTCCAGTGGCTGAAGCTTTCTTT
CASSPVAEAFF
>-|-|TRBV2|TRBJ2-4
TGTGCCAGCAGTGAGGCAGGCGGTGTTAACATTCAGTACTTC
CASSEAGGVNIQYF
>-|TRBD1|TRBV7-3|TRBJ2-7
TGTGCCAGCAGCCCAGGGGGTCTACACTACGAGCAGTACTTC
CASSPGGLHYEQYF
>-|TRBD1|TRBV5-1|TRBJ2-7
TGCGCCAGCAGGGCCGGGACAGGGTCCTACGAGCAGTACTTC
CASRAGTGSYEQYF
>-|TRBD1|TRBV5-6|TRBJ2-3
TGTGCCAGCAGCTTCACAGGGGGCGCAGATACGCAGTATTTT
CASSFTGGADTQYF